Below are 7 T cell receptor beta chains sequenced from a single sample in a study of naive and memory T cell subsets (dated by TCRdb to between 2016 and 2019). The protocol used for the library was UMI-ligation and nested PCR. Reads for this sample came from an Illumina MiSeq. The beta constant-region primer was an equimolar mix of two oligonucleotides covering both TRBC1 and TRBC2. The ligated cDNA went through four rounds of PCR with nested alpha and beta constant-region primers together with the SP2 primer. TCRdb reprocessing: public reads trimmed at Q25 with fastp, clones called with MiXCR, in-frame beta chains kept. Rows with a matching CDR3 protein are joined into one entry that keeps the most common DNA and genes. Recorded for this sample are some 110,000 distinct CDR3 sequences; about 15% of them occurred a single time. Together, the top ten hold around 2.7% of the sample. These TCRs' antigens remain unknown.

Findings and caveats that apply to the study as a whole: A few larger clonotypes were found in naive repertoires, especially CD8, and these larger clonotypes were possibly memory cells re-expressing CD45RA.

Sequencing was performed on naive CD8+ T cells from blood. In the paper's terms, the cell subset or site label means: naive T cells, CD45RA high CD27+. These receptors were obtained from a human donor in good health.

CDR3 in DNA: TGTGCCAGCAGCTTAGAAGGGGGGAGTGAGCAGTACTTC. It yields the protein CASSLEGGSEQYF. This chain links TRBV13 with TRBJ2-7, with D tentatively TRBD1 or TRBD2 (6 bases each). Germline CDR1 and CDR2: PRHDT and FYEKMQ (reference sequence). The CDR3 sequence is 13 residues long. V was pared by 1 base and J by 7 bases, with 11 bases between.

The V call is TRBV11-1, the J call TRBJ1-5, with D unclear. The CDR3 has 14 residues. CDR1 is SGHAT and CDR2 is FQDESV in the germline V gene (reference sequence). Trimming pared 3 bases from V and 4 bases from J, leaving 10 bases between. CDR3 nucleotide sequence: TGTGCCAGCAGCTTTTCTATGGGTAATCAGCCCCAGCATTTT. Amino acids: CASSFSMGNQPQHF.

This clonotype was seen a handful of times. The chain couples TRBV9 to TRBJ1-1; TRBD1 agrees at 10 bases. The length of the CDR3 is 15 residues. Per germline, CDR1 SGDLS and CDR2 YYNGEE. The junction had 8 bases not matched to a gene; V was cut back by 4 bases and J by 5 bases. The CDR3 sequence: CASSFGTGAGTEAFF. In nucleotides, the CDR3 is TGTGCCAGCAGCTTCGGGACAGGGGCGGGTACTGAAGCTTTCTTT.

This clonotype was counted only a few times. The rearrangement uses TRBV6-5 and TRBJ2-7, with 8 nucleotides matching TRBD1. Germline CDR1 reads MNHEY; CDR2 reads SVGAGI. This CDR3 has 14 residues. V was pared by 5 bases and J by 5 bases, with 8 bases of the junction left unmatched. The CDR3 sequence is CASSPLGQGDEQYF. In DNA form, the CDR3 reads TGTGCCAGCAGTCCACTCGGACAGGGCGACGAGCAGTACTTC.

This clonotype showed up just a few times. This chain joins TRBV29-1 and TRBJ2-7, with 9 bases lining up with TRBD1. V lost 7 bases and J lost 2; bases outside the gene matches: 6. CDR3 size: 13 residues. The V gene's germline CDR1 is SQVTM and CDR2 ANQGSEA. For the CDR3, the DNA is TGCAGCGCTCTGACAGGGGGAACCTACGAGCAGTACTTC. This sequence encodes CSALTGGTYEQYF.

V usage is TRBV27 and J usage is TRBJ2-3; TRBD2 matches at 11 bases. CDR1 MNHEY and CDR2 SMNVEV come from the germline V gene (reference sequence). V lost 4 bases, J lost 4 bases, and 7 bases stayed unmatched. The length of the CDR3 is 16 residues. Here the CDR3 DNA reads TGTGCCAGCAGTTCGGGACTAGCGGCCGGGTCAGATACGCAGTATTTT. It encodes CASSSGLAAGSDTQYF.

This clonotype appeared a few times. This chain links TRBV7-6 with TRBJ2-5; weak D call: TRBD2 (6 bases). Trimming cost V 3 bases and J 1 base, with 12 bases left between them. Germline CDR1 is SGHVS and CDR2 is FNYEAQ. The CDR3 spans 15 residues. DNA for the CDR3: TGTGCCAGCAGCTTGGGTTGGGGACTCCAAGAGACCCAGTACTTC. It is translated as CASSLGWGLQETQYF.